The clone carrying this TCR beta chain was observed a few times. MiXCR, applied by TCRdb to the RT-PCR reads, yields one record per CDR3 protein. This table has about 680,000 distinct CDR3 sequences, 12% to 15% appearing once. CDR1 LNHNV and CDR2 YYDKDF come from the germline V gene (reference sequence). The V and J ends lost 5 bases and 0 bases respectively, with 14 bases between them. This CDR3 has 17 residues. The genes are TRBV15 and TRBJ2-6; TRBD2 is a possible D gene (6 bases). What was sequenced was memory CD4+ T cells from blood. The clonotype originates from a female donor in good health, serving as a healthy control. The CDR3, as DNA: TGTGCCACCAGCCGGGACTTTCTCGACTCTGGGGCCAACGTCCTGACTTTC. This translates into CATSRDFLDSGANVLTF. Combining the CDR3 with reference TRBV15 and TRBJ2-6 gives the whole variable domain DAMVIQNPRYQVTQFGKPVTLSCSQTLNHNVMYWYQQKSSQAPKLLFHYYDKDFNNEADTPDNFQSRRPNTSFCFLDIRSPGLGDTAMYLCATSRDFLDSGANVLTFGAGSRLTVL.